A single sample gave rise to the 32 T cell receptor beta chains below, sequenced in a study of cytomegalovirus exposure and HLA in healthy donors. With 60 Vbeta and 13 Jbeta primers, the PCR was carried out. The method was immunoSEQ multiplex PCR; TCRdb's version includes in-frame clones alone and lacks a portion of them. The sample lists 95,000 or so clones, around 70% seen once, with about 15% in the top ten. Material: PBMCs. The receptors come from a woman aged 50 to 60 in good health and CMV-seropositive.

The chain recombines TRBV28 with TRBJ2-7, with D maybe TRBD2 (5 bases). Germline-derived CDR1 and CDR2 are MDHEN and SYDVKM. V was clipped by 5 bases and J by 6 bases, with 14 bases between them. The CDR3 is 13 amino acids. CDR3 DNA: TGTGCCAGCAGTCCGACAACCCGGGGCGAGCAGTACTTC. Translation: CASSPTTRGEQYF.

This clone showed up just once. Its ends do not fully match the called genes, so a read error is possible. The gene calls are TRBV7-9 and TRBJ2-5; a possible D gene is TRBD2 (6 bases). This CDR3 comprises 13 residues. Germline CDR1 is SEHNR and CDR2 is FQNEAQ (reference sequence). The CDR3 DNA is TGTTCCAGCAGGAGGGACTACCAAGAGACCCAGTACTTC. The encoded protein is CSSRRDYQETQYF. The variable domain in full, with the rest retrieved from reference TRBV7-9 and TRBJ2-5, is DTGVSQNPRHKITKRGQNVTFRCDPISEHNRLYWYRQTLGQGPEFLTYFQNEAQLEKSRLLSDRFSAERPKGSFSTLEIQRTEQGDSAMYLCSSRRDYQETQYFGPGTRLLVL.

CDR3 coding DNA: TGTGCCAGCAGCCAGAGCGGGAGAGGGGATACGCAGTATTTT. It yields the protein CASSQSGRGDTQYF. The rearrangement joins TRBV14 to TRBJ2-3, with TRBD2 identical over 8 bases. Germline V lookup: CDR1 SGHDN, CDR2 FVKESK. V shed 3 bases, J shed 6 bases, and the junction held 5 bases outside the gene matches. CDR3 length: 14 residues.

This chain connects TRBV2 to TRBJ1-6; 8 nucleotides line up with TRBD1. In germline, CDR1 is SNHLY, CDR2 FYNNEI. V was clipped by 2 bases and J by 7 bases; unmatched bases: 1. The CDR3 spans 14 residues. The CDR3 sequence is CASSERQGNSPLHF. CDR3 in DNA: TGTGCCAGCAGTGAACGACAGGGGAATTCACCCCTCCACTTT.

The chain couples TRBV19 to TRBJ1-3, with TRBD1 identical over 8 bases. V lost 4 bases, J lost 4 bases, and 9 bases stayed unmatched. The CDR3 is 16 amino acids. Germline V gene sequence: CDR1 LNHDA, CDR2 SQIVND (reference sequence). CDR3 protein: CASSRQGTRVGNTIYF. DNA of the CDR3: TGTGCCAGTAGTAGACAGGGGACGCGCGTCGGAAACACCATATATTTT.

The chain links TRBV30 to TRBJ2-1; 7 nucleotides agree with TRBD2. The CDR3 length is 14 residues. Unmatched junction bases numbered 2, after V lost 1 base and J lost 2 bases. Germline values: CDR1 GTSNPN, CDR2 SVGIG (reference sequence). CDR3 region: CAWSGLAAYNEQFF. DNA for the CDR3: TGTGCCTGGAGTGGGCTAGCGGCCTACAATGAGCAGTTCTTC.

The V call is TRBV4-1, the J call TRBJ2-5, with 7 nucleotides matching TRBD1. Germline values: CDR1 MGHRA, CDR2 YSYEKL. With 2 bases clipped from V and 5 bases from J, the junction kept 11 bases outside the gene matches. The CDR3 length is 16 residues. The CDR3 DNA is TGCGCCAGCAGCCAATCGGCCGTAGGGGGCTGGGAGACCCAGTACTTC. The encoded protein is CASSQSAVGGWETQYF.

The chain links TRBV5-1 to TRBJ1-2, with D maybe TRBD1 (6 bases). The V end lost 0 bases, the J end lost 4 bases, and 13 bases lay between the germline ends. Germline-derived CDR1 and CDR2 are SGHRS and YFSETQ. This CDR3 contains 15 residues. CDR3 DNA sequence: TGCGCCAGCAGCTTGGGTTACAGGGACGGCTATGGCTACACCTTC. It translates to CASSLGYRDGYGYTF.

This chain links TRBV9 with TRBJ2-5; 7 bases fit TRBD2. V was clipped by 0 bases and J by 1 base; unmatched bases: 6. Germline assignment: CDR1 SGDLS and CDR2 YYNGEE. This CDR3 spans 16 amino acids. The CDR3 nucleotides read TGTGCCAGCAGCGTAGCAGCGGGACCTCCCCAAGAGACCCAGTACTTC. Its protein is CASSVAAGPPQETQYF. The full variable domain, with the rest looked up from reference TRBV9 and TRBJ2-5, is DSGVTQTPKHLITATGQRVTLRCSPRSGDLSVYWYQQSLDQGLQFLIQYYNGEERAKGNILERFSAQQFPDLHSELNLSSLELGDSALYFCASSVAAGPPQETQYFGPGTRLLVL.

This clone turned up a few times. The chain is built from TRBV6-1 and TRBJ1-5; D gene uncertain. CDR3 size: 14 residues. Germline V CDR1 and CDR2: MNHNS, SASEGT. The germline V and J ends were trimmed by 8 bases and 3 bases, with 14 bases remaining between them. The DNA for the CDR3 is TGTGCCAGCCGGACTGGGGTTAACAATCAGCCCCAGCATTTT. Its protein product is CASRTGVNNQPQHF.

The CDR3 DNA sequence: TGTGCCAGCAGCTCGGGGACTAGCGGGATTAATGAGCAGTTCTTC. Translation gives CASSSGTSGINEQFF. The gene calls are TRBV5-4 and TRBJ2-1; 13 bases are shared with TRBD2. From germline, CDR1 is SGHNT and CDR2 YYREEE (reference sequence). The CDR3 is made up of 15 amino acids. J gave up 7 bases and V 3 bases, and 4 bases lay outside the gene matches.

The genes are TRBV7-2 and TRBJ2-7; 10 positions match TRBD2. The V and J ends lost 9 bases and 5 bases, in that order; junction bases with no gene match: 7. The germline CDR1 and CDR2 sequences are SGHTA and FQGNSA. The CDR3 sequence is 13 residues long. The CDR3 protein is CASASGRFHEQYF. The CDR3 DNA is TGTGCCAGTGCTAGCGGGAGATTCCACGAGCAGTACTTC.

V usage is TRBV7-2 and J usage is TRBJ2-2, with TRBD1 matching over 9 bases. This CDR3 region has 16 residues. The junction had 5 bases not matched to a gene; V was cut back by 4 bases and J by 2 bases. The germline CDR1 and CDR2 sequences are SGHTA and FQGNSA. The CDR3 is CASSSRTGENTGELFF. The CDR3 DNA reads TGTGCCAGCAGCTCCCGGACAGGGGAAAACACCGGGGAGCTGTTTTTT. The variable domain in full, completed from reference TRBV7-2 and TRBJ2-2, reads GAGVSQSPSNKVTEKGKDVELRCDPISGHTALYWYRQSLGQGLEFLIYFQGNSAPDKSGLPSDRFSAERTGGSVSTLTIQRTQQEDSAVYLCASSSRTGENTGELFFGEGSRLTVL.

The rearrangement links TRBV7-2 to TRBJ2-2; tentatively, D is TRBD1 (5 bases). CDR1 is SGHTA, CDR2 FQGNSA, per germline. This CDR3 has 17 residues. V was clipped by 6 bases and J by 2 bases, with 19 bases between them. CDR3 coding DNA: TGTGCCAGCAGAGAAAAGGGGAACGGTCAAAACACCGGGGAGCTGTTTTTT. Its translation is CASREKGNGQNTGELFF.

The V gene is TRBV19, the J gene TRBJ2-5; D remains ambiguous. The CDR3 loop spans 14 amino acids. Per the germline V gene, CDR1 is LNHDA and CDR2 is SQIVND (reference sequence). The V and J ends lost 3 bases and 7 bases respectively, with 15 bases between them. CDR3 bases: TGTGCCAGTAGTATGGCAGCTCGAACGGGGACCCAGTACTTC. Protein: CASSMAARTGTQYF.

The rearrangement links TRBV10-1 to TRBJ1-3; a weak D match, TRBD1 (5 bases). CDR1 is WNHNN, CDR2 SYGVQD, per germline (reference sequence). This CDR3 spans 15 amino acids. V lost 0 bases to trimming and J lost 4 bases, with 10 bases between them. CDR3 bases: TGCGCCAGCAGTGAGTCAGGGGCGCCGGGAAACACCATATATTTT. Protein sequence: CASSESGAPGNTIYF.

The gene calls are TRBV5-1 and TRBJ2-7; 11 positions agree with TRBD2. The CDR3 covers 14 residues. The junction had 1 base not matched to a gene; V was cut back by 4 bases and J by 1 base. Germline loops: CDR1 SGHRS, CDR2 YFSETQ. The CDR3: CASSRTSGSYEQYF. The CDR3 DNA follows: TGCGCCAGCAGCCGGACTAGCGGGTCCTACGAGCAGTACTTC.

The CDR3 protein is CASSPQQETLYNSPLHF. The CDR3, as DNA: TGCGCCAGCAGCCCCCAACAGGAAACTCTTTATAATTCACCCCTCCACTTT. The chain recombines TRBV4-1 with TRBJ1-6, with D possibly being TRBD1 (5 bases). This CDR3 has 17 residues. V was shortened by 4 bases and J by 4 bases, with 17 bases between the two germline ends. Germline loops: CDR1 MGHRA, CDR2 YSYEKL.

The chain uses TRBV19 and TRBJ1-1; the D gene is possibly TRBD1 (6 bases). This CDR3 contains 15 residues. Germline V gene sequence: CDR1 LNHDA, CDR2 SQIVND (reference sequence). Trimming took off 2 bases at V and 1 base at J, with 11 bases between the two ends. The CDR3 DNA is TGTGCCAGTAGTATACTCTCACAGGGGAACACTGAAGCTTTCTTT. It translates to CASSILSQGNTEAFF.

In its sample, this clone was seen a few times. The rearrangement links TRBV4-1 to TRBJ1-1; D unresolved. CDR1 and CDR2 (germline): MGHRA, YSYEKL. Trimming shortened V by 2 bases and J by 0 bases, and 7 bases separated the two germline ends. The CDR3 has 14 residues. CDR3 DNA sequence: TGCGCCAGCAGCCAACAGAATATGAACACTGAAGCTTTCTTT. Its protein is CASSQQNMNTEAFF.

The chain recombines TRBV6-5 with TRBJ2-5, with 8 bases that match TRBD1. Germline CDR1 is MNHEY and CDR2 is SVGAGI. This CDR3 is 15 amino acids long. Trimming took 5 bases from V and 4 from J; bases not matched to a gene: 9. CDR3 sequence: CASSPRTGFGETQYF. The CDR3, as DNA: TGTGCCAGCAGTCCCCGGACAGGGTTCGGAGAGACCCAGTACTTC.

V is TRBV5-5 and J is TRBJ1-4; 9 bases align to TRBD1. This CDR3 contains 16 residues. V was clipped by 4 bases and J by 5 bases; unmatched bases: 9. Germline CDR1 is SGHKS and CDR2 is YYEKEE (reference sequence). For the CDR3, the DNA is TGTGCCAGCAGCCATCTACGACAGGGGGGGAATGAAAAACTGTTTTTT. It translates to CASSHLRQGGNEKLFF.

The chain carries TRBV11-2 and TRBJ2-1, with D maybe TRBD2 (6 bases). V lost 4 bases and J 4 bases, leaving 14 bases between the germline ends. Germline V gives CDR1 SGHAT, CDR2 FQNNGV. This CDR3 contains 15 residues. The CDR3 reads CASSSLAELYNEQFF. CDR3 bases: TGTGCCAGCAGCTCGTTAGCGGAGCTTTACAATGAGCAGTTCTTC.

The V gene is TRBV7-9, the J gene TRBJ2-1; 8 positions match TRBD2. V dropped 1 base and J dropped 5; count of bases not matched to a gene: 7. Germline CDR1 SEHNR, CDR2 FQNEAQ (reference sequence). CDR3 size: 16 residues. The CDR3 spells CASSLERAGGDNEQFF. DNA for the CDR3: TGTGCCAGCAGCTTAGAGCGTGCGGGAGGAGACAATGAGCAGTTCTTC.

The rearrangement links TRBV29-1 to TRBJ2-2; TRBD2 agrees at 9 bases. V trimming: 5 bases; J trimming: 5 bases; junction bases outside the gene matches: 6. Per germline, CDR1 SQVTM and CDR2 ANQGSEA. The CDR3 is 14 amino acids. Here the CDR3 reads CSVMAGGETGELFF. In DNA form, the CDR3 reads TGCAGCGTTATGGCGGGAGGGGAAACCGGGGAGCTGTTTTTT.

The chain is built from TRBV7-3 and TRBJ2-5; 8 bases match TRBD2. Germline V CDR1 and CDR2: SGHTA, FQGTGA. V shed 5 bases, J shed 4 bases, and the junction held 12 bases outside the gene matches. The CDR3 sequence is 16 residues long. DNA of the CDR3: TGTGCCAGCAGCCCAAATCCAGCGGGAGTCGGAGAGACCCAGTACTTC. Translated: CASSPNPAGVGETQYF.

The genes are TRBV10-3 and TRBJ2-5; TRBD1 agrees at 7 bases. The J call may be faulty, since TRBJ2-7 better matches the DNA end. The CDR3 length is 13 residues. The germline V gene has CDR1 ENHRY and CDR2 SYGVKD. The CDR3 protein is CAISGDSSYEQYF. In DNA, the CDR3 is TGTGCCATCAGTGGGGACAGCTCCTACGAGCAGTACTTC.

This clone was seen only once. CDR3 sequence reads: CASSVDQASNTGELFF. DNA of the CDR3: TGTGCCAGCAGCGTCGACCAGGCCTCTAACACCGGGGAGCTGTTTTTT. The chain employs TRBV9 and TRBJ2-2; D is unclear. Trimming took 2 bases from V and 2 from J, leaving 13 bases between them. The germline V gene has CDR1 SGDLS and CDR2 YYNGEE. The CDR3 extends over 16 amino acids.

This clone was seen a few times. The gene calls are TRBV4-1 and TRBJ1-2; 7 bases line up with TRBD1. Germline V lookup: CDR1 MGHRA, CDR2 YSYEKL. The trim removed 4 bases at V and 8 bases at J, leaving 16 bases unmatched. The CDR3 contains 16 residues. CDR3 amino acids: CASSPPQGDSSFGYTF. As DNA, the CDR3 is TGCGCCAGCAGCCCCCCCCAGGGGGACAGTTCATTCGGCTACACCTTC.

The table lists this clone with a few counts. The rearrangement links TRBV7-2 to TRBJ2-3, with 7 bases identical to TRBD1. This CDR3 spans 15 amino acids. V shed 1 base, J shed 4 bases, and the junction held 5 bases outside the gene matches. Germline CDR1 reads SGHTA; CDR2 reads FQGNSA. This CDR3 is CASSLGGGRADTQYF. The CDR3 DNA follows: TGTGCCAGCAGCTTAGGAGGGGGCCGCGCAGATACGCAGTATTTT.

The chain has TRBV7-9 and TRBJ2-1; D is perhaps TRBD2 (6 bases). V shed 5 bases and J shed 3 bases, with 14 bases lying between them. The CDR3 has 15 residues. Germline V CDR1 and CDR2: SEHNR, FQNEAQ (reference sequence). The CDR3 DNA reads as TGTGCCAGCAGCCCGGGGTTAGCGGACTACAATGAGCAGTTCTTC. It translates to CASSPGLADYNEQFF.

The chain couples TRBV15 to TRBJ2-5; TRBD2 aligns across 8 bases. V gave up 3 bases and J gave up 4 bases; unmatched junction bases: 1. The CDR3 runs 13 residues. CDR1 LNHNV and CDR2 YYDKDF come from the germline V gene (reference sequence). CDR3 residues: CATSSLAGETQYF. The CDR3 DNA sequence: TGTGCCACCAGCAGCCTAGCGGGAGAGACCCAGTACTTC.